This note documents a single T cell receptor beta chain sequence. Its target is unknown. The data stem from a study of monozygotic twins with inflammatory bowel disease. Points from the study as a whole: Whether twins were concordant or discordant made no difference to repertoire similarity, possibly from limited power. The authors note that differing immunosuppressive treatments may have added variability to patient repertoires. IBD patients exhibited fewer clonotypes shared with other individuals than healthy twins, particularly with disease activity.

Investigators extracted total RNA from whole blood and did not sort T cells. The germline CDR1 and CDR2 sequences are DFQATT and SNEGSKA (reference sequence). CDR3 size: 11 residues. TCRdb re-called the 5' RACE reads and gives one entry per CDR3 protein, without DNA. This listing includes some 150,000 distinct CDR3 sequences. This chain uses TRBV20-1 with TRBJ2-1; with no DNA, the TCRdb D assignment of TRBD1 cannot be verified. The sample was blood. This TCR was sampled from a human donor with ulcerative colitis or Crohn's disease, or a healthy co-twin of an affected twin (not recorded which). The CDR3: CSAGRGNEQFF.